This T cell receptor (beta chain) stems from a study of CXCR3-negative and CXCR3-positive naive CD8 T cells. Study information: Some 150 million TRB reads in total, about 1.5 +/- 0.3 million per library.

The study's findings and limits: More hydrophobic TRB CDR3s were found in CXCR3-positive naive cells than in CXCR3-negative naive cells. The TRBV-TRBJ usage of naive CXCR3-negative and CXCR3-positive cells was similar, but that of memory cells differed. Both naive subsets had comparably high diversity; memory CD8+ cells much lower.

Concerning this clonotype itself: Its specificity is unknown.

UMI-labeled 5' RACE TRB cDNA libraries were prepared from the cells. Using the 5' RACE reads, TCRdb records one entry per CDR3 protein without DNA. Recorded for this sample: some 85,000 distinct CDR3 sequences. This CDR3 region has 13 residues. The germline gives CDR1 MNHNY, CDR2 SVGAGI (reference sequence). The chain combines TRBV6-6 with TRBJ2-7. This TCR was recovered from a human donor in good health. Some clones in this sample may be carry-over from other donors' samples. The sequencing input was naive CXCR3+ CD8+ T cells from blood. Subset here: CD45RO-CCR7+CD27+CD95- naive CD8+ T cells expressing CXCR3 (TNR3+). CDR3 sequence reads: CASSYETLYEQYF.